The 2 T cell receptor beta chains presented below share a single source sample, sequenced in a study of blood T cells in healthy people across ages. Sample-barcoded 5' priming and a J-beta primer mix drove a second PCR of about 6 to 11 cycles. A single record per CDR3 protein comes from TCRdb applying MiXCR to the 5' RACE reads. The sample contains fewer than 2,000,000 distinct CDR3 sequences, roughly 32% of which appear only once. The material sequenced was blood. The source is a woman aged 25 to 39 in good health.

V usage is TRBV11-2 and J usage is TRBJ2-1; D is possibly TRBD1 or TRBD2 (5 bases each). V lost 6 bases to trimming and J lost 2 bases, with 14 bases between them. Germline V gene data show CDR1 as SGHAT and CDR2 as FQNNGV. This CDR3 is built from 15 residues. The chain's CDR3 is CASRSGEGPYNEQFF. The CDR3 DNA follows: TGTGCCAGCAGGTCTGGAGAGGGGCCCTACAATGAGCAGTTCTTC.

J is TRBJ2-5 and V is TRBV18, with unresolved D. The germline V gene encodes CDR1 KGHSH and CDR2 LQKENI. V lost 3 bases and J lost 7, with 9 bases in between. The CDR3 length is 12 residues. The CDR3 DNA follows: TGTGCCAGCTCACCCCGATTGGGGACCCAGTACTTC. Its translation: CASSPRLGTQYF.